The T cell receptor beta chain described here comes from a study of T cell changes during pregnancy in multiple sclerosis. The CDR3 runs 14 residues. Germline CDR1 is LGHNT and CDR2 is FRNRAP. Trimming at V came to 5 bases and at J to 4 bases, leaving 4 bases not matched to a gene. Libraries were prepared by immunoSEQ multiplex PCR; TCRdb keeps only in-frame clonotypes and omits some of them. The table includes about 52,000 clones, around 92% detected once. The chain is built from TRBV12-5 and TRBJ2-1; TRBD1 aligns across 8 bases. The TCR sequence derives from a female donor in good health, enrolled as a control in a pregnancy study. Here the sequenced sample was CD4+ T cells from peripheral blood mononuclear cells, taken after pregnancy. The DNA for the CDR3 is TGTGCTAGTGGTCGGACAGGGAAATACAATGAGCAGTTCTTC. Translated, it gives CASGRTGKYNEQFF.